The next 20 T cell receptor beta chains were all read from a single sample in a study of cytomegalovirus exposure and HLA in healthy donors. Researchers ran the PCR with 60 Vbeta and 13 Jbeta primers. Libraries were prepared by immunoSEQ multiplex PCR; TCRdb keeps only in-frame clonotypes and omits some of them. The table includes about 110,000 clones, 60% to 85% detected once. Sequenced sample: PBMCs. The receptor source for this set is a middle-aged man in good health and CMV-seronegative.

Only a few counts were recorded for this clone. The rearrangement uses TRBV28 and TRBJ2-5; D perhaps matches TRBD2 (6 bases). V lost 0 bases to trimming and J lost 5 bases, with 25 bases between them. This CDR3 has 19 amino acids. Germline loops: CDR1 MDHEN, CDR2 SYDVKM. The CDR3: CASSLWISAGRPRGETQYF. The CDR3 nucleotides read TGTGCCAGCAGTTTATGGATATCAGCAGGGAGGCCCCGGGGGGAGACCCAGTACTTC.

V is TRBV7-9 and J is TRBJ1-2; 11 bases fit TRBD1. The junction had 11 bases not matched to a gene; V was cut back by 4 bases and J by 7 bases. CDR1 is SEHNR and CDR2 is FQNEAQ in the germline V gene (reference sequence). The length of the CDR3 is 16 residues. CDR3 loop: CASSSPGGQGVFGYTF. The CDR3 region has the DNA TGTGCCAGCAGCTCCCCCGGGGGACAGGGGGTATTTGGCTACACCTTC.

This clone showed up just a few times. The CDR3 here is CASSPTGIYEQYF. As DNA, the CDR3 is TGTGCCAGCAGTCCGACAGGGATCTACGAGCAGTACTTC. The genes are TRBV6-5 and TRBJ2-7; 7 bases are a match to TRBD1. CDR3 length equals 13 residues. V trimming: 5 bases; J trimming: 3 bases; junction bases outside the gene matches: 4. Germline V CDR1 and CDR2: MNHEY, SVGAGI.

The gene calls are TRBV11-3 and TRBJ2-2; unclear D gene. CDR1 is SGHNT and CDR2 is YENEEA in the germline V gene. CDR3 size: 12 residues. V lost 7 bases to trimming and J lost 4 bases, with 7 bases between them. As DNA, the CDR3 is TGTGCCAGCAAGCGAGTCACCGGGGAGCTGTTTTTT. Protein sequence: CASKRVTGELFF.

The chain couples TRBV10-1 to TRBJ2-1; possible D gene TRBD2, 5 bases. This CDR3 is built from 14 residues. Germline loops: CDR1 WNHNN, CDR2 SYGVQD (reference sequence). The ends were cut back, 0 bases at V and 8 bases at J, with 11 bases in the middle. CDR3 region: CASSESRLRHEQFF. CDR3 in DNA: TGCGCCAGCAGTGAGTCGCGACTAAGACATGAGCAGTTCTTC.

The CDR3 region is CAWSAPDRDTF. The CDR3 bases are TGTGCCTGGAGTGCCCCCGACAGGGACACCTTC. The chain couples TRBV30 to TRBJ1-2; 7 positions agree with TRBD1. There are 11 residues in the CDR3. Trimming cost V 1 base and J 12 bases; bases outside gene matches: 5. Germline loops: CDR1 GTSNPN, CDR2 SVGIG (reference sequence). Looking up the rest from reference TRBV30 and TRBJ1-2 gives the full variable domain: SQTIHQWPATLVQPVGSPLSLECTVEGTSNPNLYWYRQAAGRGLQLLFYSVGIGQISSEVPQNLSASRPQDRQFILSSKKLLLSDSGFYLCAWSAPDRDTFGSGTRLTVV.

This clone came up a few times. The chain's CDR3 is CASSLASTSGGYNEQFF. CDR3 DNA: TGTGCCAGCAGCTTAGCGTCAACTAGCGGGGGCTACAATGAGCAGTTCTTC. The chain uses TRBV7-2 and TRBJ2-1, with 11 positions matching TRBD2. Germline trimming cut 0 bases from V and 3 bases from J; bases unmatched to any gene: 4. Per germline, CDR1 SGHTA and CDR2 FQGNSA. CDR3 size: 17 residues.

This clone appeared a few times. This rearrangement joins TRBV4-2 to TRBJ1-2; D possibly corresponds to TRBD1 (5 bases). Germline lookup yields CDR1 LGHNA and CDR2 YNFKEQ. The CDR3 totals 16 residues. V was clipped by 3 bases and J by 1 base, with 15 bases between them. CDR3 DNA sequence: TGTGCCAGCAGCCAGAATCTAGCGGGGGTTAACTATGGCTACACCTTC. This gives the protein CASSQNLAGVNYGYTF.

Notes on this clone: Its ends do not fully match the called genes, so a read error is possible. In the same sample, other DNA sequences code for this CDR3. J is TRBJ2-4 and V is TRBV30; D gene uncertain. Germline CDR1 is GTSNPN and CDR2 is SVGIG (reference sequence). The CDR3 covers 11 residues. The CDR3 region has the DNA TGTGCCTGGAGTGATTTGACAAAGCAGTATTTC. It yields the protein CAWSDLTKQYF.

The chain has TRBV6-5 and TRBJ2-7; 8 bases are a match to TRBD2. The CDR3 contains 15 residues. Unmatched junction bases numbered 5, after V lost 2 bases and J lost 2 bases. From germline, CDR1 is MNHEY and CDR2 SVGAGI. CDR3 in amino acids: CASSYDGSGTYEQYF. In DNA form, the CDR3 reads TGTGCCAGCAGTTACGATGGTAGCGGGACCTACGAGCAGTACTTC.

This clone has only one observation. The CDR3 sequence is CATGAPTARQGFSEQYF. CDR3 nucleotides: TGTGCCACCGGGGCCCCGACCGCGAGACAGGGGTTCTCCGAGCAGTACTTC. The chain is built from TRBV27 and TRBJ2-5; 8 positions agree with TRBD1. TRBJ2-7 matches the DNA end more closely, so the J call is doubtful. CDR1 is MNHEY and CDR2 is SMNVEV in the germline V gene (reference sequence). The CDR3 length is 17 residues.

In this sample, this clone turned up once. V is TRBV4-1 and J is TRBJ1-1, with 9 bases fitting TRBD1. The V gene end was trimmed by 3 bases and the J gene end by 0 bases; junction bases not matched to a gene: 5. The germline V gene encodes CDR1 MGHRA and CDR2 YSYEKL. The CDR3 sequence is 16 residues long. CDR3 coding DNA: TGCGCCAGCAGCCACCTCGGGACAGGGTTGAACACTGAAGCTTTCTTT. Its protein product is CASSHLGTGLNTEAFF.

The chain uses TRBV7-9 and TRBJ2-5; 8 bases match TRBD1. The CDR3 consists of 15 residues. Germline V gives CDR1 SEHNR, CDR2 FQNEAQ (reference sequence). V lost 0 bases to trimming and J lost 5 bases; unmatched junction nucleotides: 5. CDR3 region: CASSLADRAVETQYF. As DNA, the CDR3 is TGTGCCAGCAGCTTAGCGGACAGGGCCGTGGAGACCCAGTACTTC. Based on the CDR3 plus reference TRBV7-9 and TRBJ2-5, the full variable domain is DTGVSQNPRHKITKRGQNVTFRCDPISEHNRLYWYRQTLGQGPEFLTYFQNEAQLEKSRLLSDRFSAERPKGSFSTLEIQRTEQGDSAMYLCASSLADRAVETQYFGPGTRLLVL.

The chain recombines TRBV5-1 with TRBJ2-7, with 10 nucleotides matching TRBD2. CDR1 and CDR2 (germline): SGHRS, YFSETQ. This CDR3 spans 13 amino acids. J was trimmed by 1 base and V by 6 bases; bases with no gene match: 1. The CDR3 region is CASKTSGSYEQYF. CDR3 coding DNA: TGCGCCAGCAAGACTAGCGGGTCCTACGAGCAGTACTTC.

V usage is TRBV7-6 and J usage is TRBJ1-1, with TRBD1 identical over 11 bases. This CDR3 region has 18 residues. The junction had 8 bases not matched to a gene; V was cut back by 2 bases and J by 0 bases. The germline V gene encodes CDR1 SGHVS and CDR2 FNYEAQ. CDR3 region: CASSLRVGTGGLNTEAFF. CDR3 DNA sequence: TGTGCCAGCAGCTTACGGGTTGGGACAGGGGGTTTGAACACTGAAGCTTTCTTT.

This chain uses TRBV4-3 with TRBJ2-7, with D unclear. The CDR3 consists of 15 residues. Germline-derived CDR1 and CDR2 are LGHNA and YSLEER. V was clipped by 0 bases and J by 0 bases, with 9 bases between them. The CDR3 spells CASSQDVHTSYEQYF. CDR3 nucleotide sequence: TGCGCCAGCAGCCAAGATGTTCACACCTCCTACGAGCAGTACTTC.

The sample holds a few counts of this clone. The CDR3 reads CASSSDSLGGTQYF. The CDR3 DNA is TGTGCCAGCTCGTCGGACTCATTGGGAGGTACGCAGTATTTT. This chain joins TRBV18 and TRBJ2-3; perhaps TRBD2 as D (6 bases). The CDR3 has 14 residues. Germline V gene sequence: CDR1 KGHSH, CDR2 LQKENI. The V end lost 6 bases, the J end lost 8 bases, and 18 bases lay between the germline ends.

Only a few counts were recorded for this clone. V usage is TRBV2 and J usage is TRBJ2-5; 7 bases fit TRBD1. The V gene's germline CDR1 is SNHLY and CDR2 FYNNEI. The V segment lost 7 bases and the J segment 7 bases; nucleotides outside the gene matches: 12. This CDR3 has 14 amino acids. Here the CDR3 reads CASTKGGSQATQYF. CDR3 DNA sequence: TGTGCCAGCACCAAAGGGGGCTCTCAGGCGACCCAGTACTTC.

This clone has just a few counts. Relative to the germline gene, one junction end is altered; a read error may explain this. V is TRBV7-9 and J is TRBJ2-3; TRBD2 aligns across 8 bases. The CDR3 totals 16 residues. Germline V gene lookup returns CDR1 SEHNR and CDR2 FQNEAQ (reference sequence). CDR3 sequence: CSSTYRGGGRTDTQYF. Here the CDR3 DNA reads TGTTCCAGCACCTACCGGGGGGGCGGTCGCACAGATACGCAGTATTTT.

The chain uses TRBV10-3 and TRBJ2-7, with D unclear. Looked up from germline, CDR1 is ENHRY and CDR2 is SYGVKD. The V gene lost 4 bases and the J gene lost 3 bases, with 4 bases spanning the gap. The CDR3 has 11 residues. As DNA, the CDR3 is TGTGCCATCAGTGGTAGCTACGAGCAGTACTTC. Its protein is CAISGSYEQYF.